This T cell receptor beta chain is drawn from a study of shared clonotypes between healthy human individuals (dated by TCRdb to the early 2020s). Some background on the complete study: Two women and a few men aged 18 to 49 years were included in the cohort. Each donor's leukapheresis produced roughly between roughly 0.94 and 9.5 billion PBMCs. Blood TCR repertoires of roughly 5 healthy adults were deeply sequenced to estimate repertoire size and the extent of clonotype sharing between individuals. Libraries were prepared and TCR repertoires were sequenced by different laboratories using diverse techniques, in order to increase sequencing depth and limit assay-specific biases. Per donor, three plates each were used for CD4 naive and CD4 memory, two for CD8 naive, and one for CD8 memory.

The donors were healthy, HIV-negative adults who had no recently reported acute infections or vaccinations. Only Caucasian adults living in Nashville, Tennessee, USA were represented among the donors. CD4+ T cells were enriched by magnetic negative selection; naive cells were then positively selected on CD45RA, and the negative fraction formed the memory subset. Blood was obtained by leukapheresis, after which PBMCs were separated by Ficoll-Histopaque density gradient centrifugation and cryopreserved in liquid nitrogen vapor phase. Analytical flow cytometry was used to check the purity and quantity of every magnetically sorted T cell population. From each sorted fraction, genomic DNA was isolated and quantified by UV absorbance on a Nanodrop 2000c. Using the deep immunoSEQ assay, TCR CDR3 regions were amplified from genomic DNA by multiplex PCR. Extracted genomic DNA from each cell subset was spread evenly across all wells of several immunoSEQ 96-well plates, with each plate serving as a replicate. For sorted subsets, 200 to 250 ng of genomic DNA, equivalent to 25,000 to 35,000 T cell genomes, went into each replicate PCR. The purified libraries were quantified using a Qubit 3.0 fluorometer, sized with a Bioanalyzer 2100, and then quantified again using the KAPA Library Quantification kit. Every immunoSEQ 96-well plate was sequenced on a separate single-read 150-cycle Illumina NextSeq 550 flow cell. The paper's processing steps were these. Because the immunoSEQ output held only junctional sequences and lacked quality scores, the filtering could not match the filtering applied to full-length reads. Sequences were annotated with PyIR, a Python wrapper for IgBLAST v1.9, using IMGT germline references to assign V/J genes and CDR3. Reads were removed for weak V/J assignments (E-value above 1e-6), missing CDR3, stop codons, out-of-frame junctions, or ambiguous translated residues. V3J clonotypes were defined by identical inferred V gene, J gene, and CDR3 amino acid sequence. The percentage overlap between two repertoires was calculated by dividing the number of shared unique clonotypes by the size of the smaller repertoire. Three approaches were used to assess repertoire richness: RTK rarefaction, the Chao1 estimator, and Recon v2.1 estimates of unobserved clonotypes. Generation probabilities for all TCRbeta clonotypes obtained by the gDNA method from a few donors were computed using OLGA. The source is immuneACCESS, and TCRdb retained only in-frame sequences with V and J called. Part of the clones is not carried over; for the studies checked, unresolved V genes explain less than half of this, and the remainder is unexplained. Clonal size and the V and J genes are those of that table, whereas D and trimming came from the DNA. The sample data list approximately 1.5 million clones, and roughly 98.5% of these were observed just once. The ten largest clones capture under 0.45% of the sample.

The paper as a whole reports these results and caveats: Rarefaction of sorted-subset datasets indicated incomplete sequencing despite the large sequencing depth. Because the study included a small number of donors, the genetic and exposure-history diversity represented was limited. Sampling was restricted to blood, and TCR repertoires in tissue are likely to differ from TCR repertoires in blood. Estimated clonotype richness was generally larger for naive than for memory subsets. Clonotypes shared by all four sorted-subset donors showed higher generation probabilities than non-shared clonotypes. Pairwise subsampling indicated that sequencing depth was expected to affect the degree of clonotype sharing among donors. Across four donors, about 5% of naive CD4, around 3.3% of naive CD8, 2% to 2.5% of memory CD4, and about 0.44% of memory CD8 clonotypes were shared.

Counted from cysteine to phenylalanine, this CDR3 has 13 amino acids. The only DNA kept is the CDR3, 39 bases in frame from the first base. Taken from the germline V gene, the CDR1 and CDR2 loops are KGHSH and LQKENI. The junction shows trimming of 2 bases on V and 5 bases on J, plus 6 bases between the germline ends. Turning to this clone: Its antigen is currently not known. No much larger clone is present one base from it, and per-base qualities are unavailable. Other DNA sequences in this sample translate to the same CDR3.

The sequence joins TRBV18 to TRBJ2-2; the D gene identity is not certain. Sequencing was carried out using naive CD4+ T cells sorted from blood. The sample's cell subset or site label, in plain terms: CD45RA+ positively selected. This receptor was taken from a man younger than 45 in good health. The DNA is as follows: TGTGCCAGCTCACCAGGGGTGACCGGGGAGCTGTTTTTT. The resulting protein is CASSPGVTGELFF. Full variable domain (CDR3 extended with the reference TRBV18 and TRBJ2-2 proteins): NAGVMQNPRHLVRRRGQEARLRCSPMKGHSHVYWYRQLPEEGLKFMVYLQKENIIDESGMPKERFSAEFPKEGPSILRIQQVVRGDSAAYFCASSPGVTGELFFGEGSRLTVL.